This T cell receptor (beta chain) was obtained from a study of cytomegalovirus exposure and HLA in healthy donors. Germline V gene lookup returns CDR1 MRHNA and CDR2 SNTAGT. This CDR3 spans 16 amino acids. Trimming took off 0 bases at V and 6 bases at J, with 15 bases between the two ends. The PCR was carried out with 60 Vbeta primers and 13 Jbeta primers. Only in-frame clones appear in the TCRdb table, and some are missing; sequencing was by immunoSEQ multiplex PCR. Of 150,000 to 200,000 clones in the sample, about 80% are singletons; the top ten hold around 0.89%. Sequences were obtained from PBMCs. The chain is built from TRBV6-4 and TRBJ2-1; TRBD1 might be the D (6 bases). The source of this sequence is a woman in her forties or fifties in good health and CMV-seropositive. As DNA, the CDR3 is TGTGCCAGCAGTGACTCATACGCCAGGGACATCAATGAGCAGTTCTTC. It is translated as CASSDSYARDINEQFF.